This record looks at one T cell receptor (beta chain) sequence and its context. The CDR3 loop spans 14 amino acids. V was pared by 7 bases and J by 4 bases, with 17 bases between. The germline CDR1 and CDR2 sequences are MDHEN and SYDVKM. The sample originates from a study of T cell responses to AZD1222 COVID-19 vaccine. Data came from immunoSEQ multiplex PCR; TCRdb stores just in-frame clones and leaves some out. The sample consists of around 190,000 clones, around 94% of them appearing once. The chain links TRBV28 to TRBJ2-7, with D perhaps matching TRBD1 (7 bases). This clonotype was obtained from an adult who received the AZD1222 COVID-19 vaccine. The starting material was peripheral blood, obtained 28 days after the second AZD1222 dose. The CDR3: CASINSQGRYEQYF. In nucleotides, the CDR3 is TGTGCCAGCATTAATTCACAGGGGAGGTACGAGCAGTACTTC. Full variable domain (outside the CDR3, taken from reference TRBV28 and TRBJ2-7): DVKVTQSSRYLVKRTGEKVFLECVQDMDHENMFWYRQDPGLGLRLIYFSYDVKMKEKGDIPEGYSVSREKKERFSLILESASTNQTSMYLCASINSQGRYEQYFGPGTRLTVT.